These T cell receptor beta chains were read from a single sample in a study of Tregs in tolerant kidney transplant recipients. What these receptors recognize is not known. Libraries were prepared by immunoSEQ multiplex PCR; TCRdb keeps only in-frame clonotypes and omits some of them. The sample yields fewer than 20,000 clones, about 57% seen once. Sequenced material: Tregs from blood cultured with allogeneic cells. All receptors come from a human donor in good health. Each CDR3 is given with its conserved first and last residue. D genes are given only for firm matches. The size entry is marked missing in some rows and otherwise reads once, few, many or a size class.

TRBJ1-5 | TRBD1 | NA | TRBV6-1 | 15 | CASRGDRGLNQPQHF | TGTGCCAGCAGGGGGGACAGGGGATTGAATCAGCCCCAGCATTTT
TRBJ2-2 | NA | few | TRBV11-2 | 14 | CASSLGQIPGELFF | TGTGCCAGCAGCCTCGGACAAATCCCCGGGGAGCTGTTTTTT
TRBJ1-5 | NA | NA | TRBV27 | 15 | CASSRQGWGNQPQHF | TGTGCCAGCAGCCGTCAGGGGTGGGGCAATCAGCCCCAGCATTTT
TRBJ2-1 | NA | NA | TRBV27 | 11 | CASRGGDEQFF | TGTGCCAGCAGGGGGGGCGATGAGCAGTTCTTC
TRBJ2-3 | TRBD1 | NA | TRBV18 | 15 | CASSPLRDRGDTQYF | TGTGCCAGCTCACCATTACGAGACAGGGGAGATACGCAGTATTTT
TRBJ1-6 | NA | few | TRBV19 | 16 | CASSMGPGRFRSPLHF | TGTGCCAGTAGTATGGGGCCAGGCCGTTTTAGATCACCCCTCCACTTT
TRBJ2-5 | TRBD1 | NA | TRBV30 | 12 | CACGQGGETQYF | TGTGCCTGTGGACAGGGAGGAGAGACCCAGTACTTC
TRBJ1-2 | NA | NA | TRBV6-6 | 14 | CASSGYGVDYGYTF | TGTGCCAGCAGTGGATACGGGGTCGACTATGGCTACACCTTC
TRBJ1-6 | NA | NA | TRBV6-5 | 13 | CASSRTEDSPLHF | TGTGCCAGCAGCCGGACAGAGGATTCACCCCTCCACTTT
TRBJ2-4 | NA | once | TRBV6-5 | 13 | CAGRSGAKNIQYF | TGTGCCGGAAGGTCCGGGGCCAAAAACATTCAGTACTTC
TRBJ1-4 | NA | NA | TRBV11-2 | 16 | CASSPSHRTRNEKLFF | TGTGCCAGCAGCCCGTCACACAGGACCCGTAATGAAAAACTGTTTTTT
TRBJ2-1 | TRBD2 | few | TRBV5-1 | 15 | CASRSGTSSYNEQFF | TGCGCCAGCAGGTCCGGGACTAGCAGCTACAATGAGCAGTTCTTC
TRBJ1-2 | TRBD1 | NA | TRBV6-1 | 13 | CASSRTGNYGYTF | TGTGCCAGCAGCCGGACAGGGAACTATGGCTACACCTTC
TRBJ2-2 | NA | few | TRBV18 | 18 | CASSPPTGFRDRTGELFF | TGTGCCAGCTCACCACCTACGGGGTTTAGAGATCGCACCGGGGAGCTGTTTTTT
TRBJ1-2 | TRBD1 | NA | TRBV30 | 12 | CAWSRTGYGYTF | TGTGCCTGGAGTCGGACAGGCTATGGCTACACCTTC
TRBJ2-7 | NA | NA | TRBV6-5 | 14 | CASSPRTAGYEQYF | TGTGCCAGCAGTCCTCGGACAGCGGGCTACGAGCAGTACTTC
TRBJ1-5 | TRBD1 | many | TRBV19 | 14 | CASSLDRGGQPQHF | TGTGCCAGTAGTCTAGACAGGGGAGGTCAGCCCCAGCATTTT
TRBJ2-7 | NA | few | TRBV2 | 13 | CASSSAGGYEQYF | TGTGCCAGCAGCTCGGCAGGGGGGTACGAGCAGTACTTC
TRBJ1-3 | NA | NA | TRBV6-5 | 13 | CASSPMRVATIYF | TGTGCCAGCAGTCCGATGAGGGTCGCTACCATATATTTT
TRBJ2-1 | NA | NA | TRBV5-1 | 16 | CASSLEGGFFFQEQFF | TGCGCCAGCAGCTTGGAGGGGGGTTTTTTCTTCCAAGAGCAGTTCTTC
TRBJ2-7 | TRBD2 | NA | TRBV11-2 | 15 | CASSYTGTRVYEQYF | TGTGCCAGCAGCTACACCGGGACTAGGGTCTACGAGCAGTACTTC
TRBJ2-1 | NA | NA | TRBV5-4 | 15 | CASSPDSIGYNEQFF | TGTGCCAGCAGCCCTGACTCGATCGGTTACAATGAGCAGTTCTTC
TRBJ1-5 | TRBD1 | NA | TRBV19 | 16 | CASSTTGAPSNQPQHF | TGTGCCAGTAGTACGACAGGGGCCCCTTCCAATCAGCCCCAGCATTTT
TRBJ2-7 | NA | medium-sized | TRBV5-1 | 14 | CASSLEGPSYEQYF | TGCGCCAGCAGCTTGGAAGGGCCCAGCTACGAGCAGTACTTC
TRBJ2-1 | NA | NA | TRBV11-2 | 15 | CASSLGGGTYNEQFF | TGTGCCAGCAGCTTAGGGGGGGGCACCTACAATGAGCAGTTCTTC
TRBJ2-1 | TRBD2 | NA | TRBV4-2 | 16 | CASSQDPAGGYNEQFF | TGTGCCAGCAGCCAAGATCCGGCGGGGGGGTACAATGAGCAGTTCTTC
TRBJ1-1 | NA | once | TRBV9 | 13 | CASSVALNTEAFF | TGTGCCAGCAGCGTAGCGCTGAACACTGAAGCTTTCTTT
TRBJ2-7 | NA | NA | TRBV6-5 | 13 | CASSTQWVWEQYF | TGTGCCAGCAGTACCCAGTGGGTTTGGGAGCAGTACTTC
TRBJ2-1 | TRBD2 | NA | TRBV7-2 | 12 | CASKRGVYEQFF | TGTGCCAGCAAGCGGGGGGTTTATGAGCAGTTCTTC
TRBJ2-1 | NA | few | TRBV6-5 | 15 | CASSRTRDERYEQFF | TGTGCCAGCAGTCGCACACGGGATGAGCGCTATGAGCAGTTCTTC
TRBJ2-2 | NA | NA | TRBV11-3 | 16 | CASSREGSQRAGELFF | TGTGCCAGCAGCCGAGAGGGCAGTCAGCGCGCCGGGGAGCTGTTTTTT
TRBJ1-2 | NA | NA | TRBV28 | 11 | CASSGSYGYTF | TGTGCCAGCAGTGGTAGCTATGGCTACACCTTC
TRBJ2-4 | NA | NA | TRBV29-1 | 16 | CSVEPLTRTFLNIQYF | TGCAGCGTTGAACCTTTAACCCGGACATTTTTAAACATTCAGTACTTC
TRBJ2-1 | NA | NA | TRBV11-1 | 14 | CASSFGAGGGEQFF | TGTGCCAGCAGCTTTGGCGCGGGTGGGGGAGAGCAGTTCTTC
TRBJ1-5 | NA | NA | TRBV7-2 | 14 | CASSSGQYNQPQHF | TGTGCCAGCAGCTCCGGACAGTACAATCAGCCCCAGCATTTT
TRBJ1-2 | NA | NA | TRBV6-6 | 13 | CASSYGGYYGYTF | TGTGCCAGCAGTTACGGGGGTTACTATGGCTACACCTTC
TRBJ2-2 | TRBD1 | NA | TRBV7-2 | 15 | CASSYLQGAGGELFF | TGTGCCAGCAGCTACCTCCAGGGGGCGGGCGGGGAGCTGTTTTTT
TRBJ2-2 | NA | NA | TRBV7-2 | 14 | CASSLTVNTGELFF | TGTGCCAGCAGCTTGACAGTTAACACCGGGGAGCTGTTTTTT
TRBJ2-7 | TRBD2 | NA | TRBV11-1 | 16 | CASTPRASGSRYEQYF | TGTGCCAGCACCCCTAGGGCCAGCGGGAGTCGGTACGAGCAGTACTTC
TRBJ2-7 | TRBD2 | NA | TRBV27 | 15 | CASRAGGRLSYEQYF | TGTGCCAGCAGAGCGGGAGGCCGTCTCTCCTACGAGCAGTACTTC
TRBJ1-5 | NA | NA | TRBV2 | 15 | CASSERAGLGQPQHF | TGTGCCAGCAGTGAACGGGCAGGGCTGGGTCAGCCCCAGCATTTT
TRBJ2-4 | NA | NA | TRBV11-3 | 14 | CASRGQEVGNIQYF | TGTGCCAGCAGGGGGCAGGAGGTCGGGAACATTCAGTACTTC
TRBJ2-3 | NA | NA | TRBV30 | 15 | CAWSVLSGGSDTQYF | TGTGCCTGGAGTGTTCTTTCAGGAGGCTCAGATACGCAGTATTTT
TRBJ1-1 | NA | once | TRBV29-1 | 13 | CSVVGQLNTEAFF | TGCAGCGTTGTAGGTCAGCTTAACACTGAAGCTTTCTTT
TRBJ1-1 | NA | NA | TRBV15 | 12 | CATSRAQGEAFF | TGTGCCACCAGCAGAGCGCAGGGGGAAGCTTTCTTT
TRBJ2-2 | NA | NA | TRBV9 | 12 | CASSLSRGELFF | TGTGCCAGCAGTCTCAGCAGGGGGGAGCTGTTTTTT
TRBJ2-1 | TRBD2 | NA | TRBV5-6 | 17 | CASSFGLLAGAINEQFF | TGTGCCAGCAGCTTTGGACTCCTAGCGGGGGCCATCAATGAGCAGTTCTTC
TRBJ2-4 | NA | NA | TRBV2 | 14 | CASGLNSAKNIQYF | TGTGCCAGCGGACTGAATTCAGCCAAAAACATTCAGTACTTC
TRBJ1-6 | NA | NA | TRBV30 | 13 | CAWRDAEVSPLHF | TGTGCCTGGAGAGACGCAGAGGTTTCACCCCTCCACTTT
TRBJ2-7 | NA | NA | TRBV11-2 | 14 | CASSSDGALYEQYF | TGTGCCAGCTCTAGCGACGGCGCCTTGTACGAGCAGTACTTC
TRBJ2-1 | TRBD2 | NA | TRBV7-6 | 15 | CASTQPGLADNEQFF | TGTGCCAGCACCCAACCGGGACTAGCCGACAATGAGCAGTTCTTC
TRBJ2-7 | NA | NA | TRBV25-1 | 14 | CASSEWGGPLEQYF | TGTGCCAGCAGTGAATGGGGCGGGCCCTTGGAGCAGTACTTC
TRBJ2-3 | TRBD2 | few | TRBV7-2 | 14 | CASSFGGAHDTQYF | TGTGCCAGCAGCTTCGGGGGGGCCCACGATACGCAGTATTTT
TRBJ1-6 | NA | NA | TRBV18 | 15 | CASSLSAGADSPLHF | TGTGCCAGCTCACTTTCGGCAGGGGCGGATTCACCCCTCCACTTT